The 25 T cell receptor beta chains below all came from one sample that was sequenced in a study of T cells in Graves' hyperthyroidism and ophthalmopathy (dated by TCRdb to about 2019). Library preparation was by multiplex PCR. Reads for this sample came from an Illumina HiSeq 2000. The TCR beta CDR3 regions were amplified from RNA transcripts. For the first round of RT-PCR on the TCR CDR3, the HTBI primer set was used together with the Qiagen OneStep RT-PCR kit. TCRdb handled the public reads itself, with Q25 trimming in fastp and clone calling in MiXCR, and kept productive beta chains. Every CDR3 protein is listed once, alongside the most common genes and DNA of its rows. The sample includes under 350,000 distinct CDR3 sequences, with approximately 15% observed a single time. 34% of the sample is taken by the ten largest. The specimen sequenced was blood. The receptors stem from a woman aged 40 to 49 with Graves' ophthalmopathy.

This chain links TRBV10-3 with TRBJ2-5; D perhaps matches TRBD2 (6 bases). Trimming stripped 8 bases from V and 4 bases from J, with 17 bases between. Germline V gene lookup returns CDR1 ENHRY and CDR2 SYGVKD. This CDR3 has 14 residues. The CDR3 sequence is CAISEGRPPETQYF. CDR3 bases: TGTGCCATCTCGGAGGGGCGGCCCCCAGAGACCCAGTACTTC.

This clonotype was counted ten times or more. The CDR3 DNA sequence: TGTGCCAGCAGTTTACCTGGAGGCGAGAACACTGAAGCTTTCTTT. This sequence encodes CASSLPGGENTEAFF. The chain combines TRBV28 with TRBJ1-1; no clear D. V gave up 2 bases and J gave up 1 base, with 11 bases separating them. This CDR3 is 15 amino acids long. Germline loops: CDR1 MDHEN, CDR2 SYDVKM.

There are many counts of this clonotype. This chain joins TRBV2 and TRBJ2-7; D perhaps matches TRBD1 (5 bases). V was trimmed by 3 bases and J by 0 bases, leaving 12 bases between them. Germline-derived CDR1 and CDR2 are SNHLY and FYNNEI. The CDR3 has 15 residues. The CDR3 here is CASSESADSSYEQYF. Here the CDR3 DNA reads TGTGCCAGCAGTGAGTCGGCAGACAGCTCCTACGAGCAGTACTTC.

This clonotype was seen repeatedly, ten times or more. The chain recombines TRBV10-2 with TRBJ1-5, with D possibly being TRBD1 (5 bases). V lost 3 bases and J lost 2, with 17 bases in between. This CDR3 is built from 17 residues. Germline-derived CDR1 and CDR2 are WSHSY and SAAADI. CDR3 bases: TGCGCCAGCAGTGAAGCGGCAGGGTGGGGGGGCAATCAGCCCCAGCATTTT. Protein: CASSEAAGWGGNQPQHF.

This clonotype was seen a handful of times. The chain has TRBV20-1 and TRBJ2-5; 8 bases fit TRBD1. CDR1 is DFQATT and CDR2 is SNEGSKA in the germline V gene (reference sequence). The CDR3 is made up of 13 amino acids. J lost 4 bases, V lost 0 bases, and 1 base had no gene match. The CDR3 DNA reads TGCAGTGCTAGAGACAGGGGGCGAGAGACCCAGTACTTC. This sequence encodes CSARDRGRETQYF.

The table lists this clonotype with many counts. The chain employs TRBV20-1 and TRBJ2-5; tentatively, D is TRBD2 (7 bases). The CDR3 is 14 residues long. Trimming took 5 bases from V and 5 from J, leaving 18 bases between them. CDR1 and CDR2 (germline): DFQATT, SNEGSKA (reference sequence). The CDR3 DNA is TGCAGTGCTGGACTCGGGGGGCTGGGGGAGACCCAGTACTTC. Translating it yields CSAGLGGLGETQYF.

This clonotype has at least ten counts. For the CDR3, the DNA is TGTGCCAGCAGCTCGGGAGAAGATACGCAGTATTTT. This translates into CASSSGEDTQYF. The rearrangement joins TRBV7-9 to TRBJ2-3, with D perhaps TRBD2 (6 bases). V was clipped by 4 bases and J by 5 bases, with 7 bases between them. Germline loops: CDR1 SEHNR, CDR2 FQNEAQ (reference sequence). This CDR3 is 12 amino acids long.

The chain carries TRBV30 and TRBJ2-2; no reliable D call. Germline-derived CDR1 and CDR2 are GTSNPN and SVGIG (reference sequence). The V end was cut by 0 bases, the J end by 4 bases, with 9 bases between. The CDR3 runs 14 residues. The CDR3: CAWSVPRVTGELFF. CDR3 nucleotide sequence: TGTGCCTGGAGTGTCCCACGAGTCACCGGGGAGCTGTTTTTT.

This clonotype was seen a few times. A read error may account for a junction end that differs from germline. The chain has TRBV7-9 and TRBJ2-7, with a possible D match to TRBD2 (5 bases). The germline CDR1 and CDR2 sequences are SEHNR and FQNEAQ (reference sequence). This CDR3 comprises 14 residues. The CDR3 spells CASRLEGGNYEQYF. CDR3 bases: TGTGCCAGCAGATTAGAGGGTGGGAACTACGAGCAGTACTTC.

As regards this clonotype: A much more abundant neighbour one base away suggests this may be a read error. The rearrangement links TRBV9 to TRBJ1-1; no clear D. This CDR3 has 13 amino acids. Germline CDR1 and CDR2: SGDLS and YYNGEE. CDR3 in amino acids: CVSSVDWNTEAFF. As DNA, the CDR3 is TGTGTCAGCAGCGTAGATTGGAACACTGAAGCTTTCTTT.

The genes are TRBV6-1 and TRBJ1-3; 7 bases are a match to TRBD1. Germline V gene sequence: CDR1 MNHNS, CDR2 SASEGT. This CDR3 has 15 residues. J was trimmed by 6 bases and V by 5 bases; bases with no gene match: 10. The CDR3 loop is CASSRQGLGENTIYF. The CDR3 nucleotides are TGTGCCAGCAGTCGACAGGGACTCGGGGAAAACACCATATATTTT.

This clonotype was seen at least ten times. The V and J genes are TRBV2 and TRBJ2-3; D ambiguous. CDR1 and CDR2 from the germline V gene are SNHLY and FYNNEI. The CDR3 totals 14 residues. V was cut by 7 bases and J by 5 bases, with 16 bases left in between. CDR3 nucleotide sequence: TGTGCCAGCAATCAGGACGGAAAGGGAGATACGCAGTATTTT. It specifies CASNQDGKGDTQYF.

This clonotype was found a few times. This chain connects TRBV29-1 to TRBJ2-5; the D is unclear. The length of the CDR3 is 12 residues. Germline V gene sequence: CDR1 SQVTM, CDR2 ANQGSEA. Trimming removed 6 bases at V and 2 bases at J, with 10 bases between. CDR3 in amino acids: CSVSSEQETQYF. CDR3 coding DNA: TGCAGCGTAAGTTCAGAACAAGAGACCCAGTACTTC.

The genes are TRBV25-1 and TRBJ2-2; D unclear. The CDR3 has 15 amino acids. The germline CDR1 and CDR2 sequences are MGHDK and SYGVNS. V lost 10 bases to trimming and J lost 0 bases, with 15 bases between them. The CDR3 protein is CATARNLPNTGELFF. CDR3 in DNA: TGTGCCACGGCAAGGAATCTACCGAACACCGGGGAGCTGTTTTTT.

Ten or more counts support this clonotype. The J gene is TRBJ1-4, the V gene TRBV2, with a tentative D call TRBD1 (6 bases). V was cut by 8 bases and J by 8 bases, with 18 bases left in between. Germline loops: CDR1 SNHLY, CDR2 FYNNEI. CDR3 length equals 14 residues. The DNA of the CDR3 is TGTGCCAGCGCCCTAGGGGGTATCGGAGAAAAACTGTTTTTT. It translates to CASALGGIGEKLFF.

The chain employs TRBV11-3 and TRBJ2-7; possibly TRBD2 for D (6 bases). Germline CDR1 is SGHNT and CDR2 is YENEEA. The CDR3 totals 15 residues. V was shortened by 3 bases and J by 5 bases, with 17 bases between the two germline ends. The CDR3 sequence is CASSFRRATIDEQYF. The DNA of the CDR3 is TGTGCCAGCAGCTTCAGGAGGGCTACTATCGACGAGCAGTACTTC.

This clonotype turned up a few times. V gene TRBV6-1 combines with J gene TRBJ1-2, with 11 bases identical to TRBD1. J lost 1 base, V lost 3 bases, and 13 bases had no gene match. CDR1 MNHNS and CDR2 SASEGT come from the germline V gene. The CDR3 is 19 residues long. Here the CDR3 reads CASSERTGGVNWGNYGYTF. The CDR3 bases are TGTGCCAGCAGTGAGAGGACAGGGGGCGTAAATTGGGGTAACTATGGCTACACCTTC.

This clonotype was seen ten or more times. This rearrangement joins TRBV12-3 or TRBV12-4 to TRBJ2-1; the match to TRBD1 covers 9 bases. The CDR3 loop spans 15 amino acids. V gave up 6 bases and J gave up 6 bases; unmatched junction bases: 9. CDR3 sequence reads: CASSLRGQGSNEQFF. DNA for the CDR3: TGTGCCAGCAGCTTACGGGGACAGGGTAGCAATGAGCAGTTCTTC.

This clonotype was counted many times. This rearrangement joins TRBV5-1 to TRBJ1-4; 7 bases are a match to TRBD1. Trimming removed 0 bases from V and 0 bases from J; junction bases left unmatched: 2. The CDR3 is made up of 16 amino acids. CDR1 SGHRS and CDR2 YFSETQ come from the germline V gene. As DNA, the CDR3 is TGCGCCAGCAGCTTGGAAGGGGGCGCAACTAATGAAAAACTGTTTTTT. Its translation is CASSLEGGATNEKLFF.

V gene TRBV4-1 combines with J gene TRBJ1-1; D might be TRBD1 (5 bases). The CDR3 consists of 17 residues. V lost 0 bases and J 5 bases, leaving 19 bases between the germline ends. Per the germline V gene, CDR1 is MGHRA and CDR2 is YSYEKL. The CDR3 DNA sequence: TGCGCCAGCAGCCAAGATCTCCTGATCGACAGTAGGACTGAAGCTTTCTTT. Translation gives CASSQDLLIDSRTEAFF.

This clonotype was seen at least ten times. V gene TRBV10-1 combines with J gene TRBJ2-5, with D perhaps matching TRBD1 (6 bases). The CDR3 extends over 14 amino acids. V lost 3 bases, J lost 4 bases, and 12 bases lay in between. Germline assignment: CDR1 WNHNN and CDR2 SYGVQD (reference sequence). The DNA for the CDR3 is TGCGCCAGCAGTGAAGGTCAGGGGCGAGAGACCCAGTACTTC. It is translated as CASSEGQGRETQYF.

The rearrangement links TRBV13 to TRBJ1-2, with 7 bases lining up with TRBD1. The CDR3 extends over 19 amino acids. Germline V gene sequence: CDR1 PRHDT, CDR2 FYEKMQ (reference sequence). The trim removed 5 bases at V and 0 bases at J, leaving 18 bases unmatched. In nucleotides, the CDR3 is TGTGCCAGCAGCATAAGGGACAGTTGGATTCAAACAGCTAACTATGGCTACACCTTC. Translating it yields CASSIRDSWIQTANYGYTF.

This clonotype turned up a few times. CDR3 nucleotide sequence: TGTGCCAGCATTTATGGGGGCGCGGGCACAGATACGCAGTATTTT. It translates to CASIYGGAGTDTQYF. The V and J genes are TRBV6-1 and TRBJ2-3; a weak D match, TRBD1 (6 bases). The CDR3 totals 15 residues. The V end was cut by 7 bases, the J end by 1 base, with 15 bases between. Germline CDR1 is MNHNS and CDR2 is SASEGT.

Here the CDR3 reads CASSERETDNYGYTF. DNA for the CDR3: TGTGCCAGCAGTGAAAGGGAGACGGACAACTATGGCTACACCTTC. The rearrangement uses TRBV2 and TRBJ1-2; D is ambiguous. V shed 2 bases and J shed 2 bases, with 12 bases lying between them. The CDR3 consists of 15 residues. Germline V gene data show CDR1 as SNHLY and CDR2 as FYNNEI.

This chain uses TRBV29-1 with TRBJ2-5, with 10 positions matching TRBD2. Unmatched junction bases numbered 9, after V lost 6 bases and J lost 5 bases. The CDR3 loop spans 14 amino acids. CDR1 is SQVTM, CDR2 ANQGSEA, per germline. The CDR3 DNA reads TGCAGCGTCGCCTTGCTAGCGGGAGTCGAGACCCAGTACTTC. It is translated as CSVALLAGVETQYF.